A selection of T cell receptor beta chains follows, all from one sample in a study of immune characterization of retroperitoneal liposarcoma. One entry per CDR3 protein, called by TCRdb with MiXCR from the PCR reads. The sample comprises 10,000 to 12,000 distinct CDR3 sequences, less than 30% of which are singletons, and 8% to 10% rests with the top ten. What was sequenced was tumor tissue. Receptor source: a male donor with retroperitoneal liposarcoma. Each CDR3 is given without its conserved first and last residue. Fields, in order: CDR3 length, clone size, V gene, J gene, CDR3 protein. Clone size appears in some rows only: once, few, many, or a class for an expanded clone.

10	few	TRBV6-1	.	ASSPGDNEQY
18	medium-sized	TRBV7-6	TRBJ2-3	ASSLAVSGGVKQGTDTQY
15	medium-sized	TRBV6-1	TRBJ2-3	ASSPFSGGSSTDTQY
11	medium-sized	TRBV6-1	TRBJ2-3	ATETSGTDTQY
16	.	TRBV12-5	TRBJ2-3	ASGLVSGLAGRTDTQY
13	.	TRBV5-3	TRBJ2-5	ASSLDGGAKNEQY
11	many	TRBV6-1	.	ASSEGDRGEQY
13	.	TRBV7-3	.	ASSLFSGDYNEQY
12	few	TRBV7-8	TRBJ2-7	ASSYRDFGYEQY
9	.	TRBV7-7	.	ASSQGGEQF
10	.	TRBV7-2	TRBJ2-3	ASSGGTDTQY
12	few	TRBV7-6	TRBJ2-1	ASSTGLAGNEQF
15	many	TRBV11-2	TRBJ2-3	ASSLEVGRGAKDTQY
12	.	TRBV12-3/TRBV12-4	TRBJ2-1	ASSLNQGQETQF
12	.	TRBV6-5	TRBJ1-2	ASRHRGSNYGYT
13	once	TRBV6-8	TRBJ2-2	ASSYRTGVGGELF
13	.	TRBV27	.	ASSQTRDGLNEQF
12	.	TRBV4-1	TRBJ2-7	ASSQGGSAYEQY
14	.	TRBV6-1	TRBJ1-4	ASSEARGGGGEKLF
12	few	TRBV12-3/TRBV12-4	TRBJ1-1	ASSLAQGNTEAF
14	medium-sized	TRBV6-1	TRBJ2-1	ASSPRTGFSSYEQF
12	medium-sized	TRBV7-2	TRBJ2-1	ASSFGTEYNEQF